The sequence of this T cell receptor beta chain was determined in a study of chemoradiotherapy in HPV16-positive cancers. Losses at the gene ends were 4 bases for V and 8 bases for J; bases not matched to a gene: 9. The CDR3 contains 16 residues. Germline V lookup: CDR1 SGHDT, CDR2 YYEEEE. TCRdb's copy holds only in-frame clones and misses some; the assay was immunoSEQ multiplex PCR. The sample lists 20,000 to 25,000 clones; about 87% were seen once. V usage is TRBV5-6 and J usage is TRBJ2-1; 13 positions agree with TRBD2. The TCR originated in a human donor with HPV-associated anogenital cancer. The specimen comprised blood, sampled from a patient who underwent chemoradiotherapy. Here the CDR3 DNA reads TGTGCCAGCAGCAATCGACTAGCGGGGGGACGAGATGAGCAGTTCTTC. This gives the protein CASSNRLAGGRDEQFF.